This section outlines one T cell receptor beta chain sequence together with its context. In the original analysis: Quantification of nucleated cells was approximated via reference gene primer amplification. TCRdb's table, derived via immunoSEQ multiplex PCR, lists solely in-frame clones and lacks some. Clonal size and the V and J genes are those of that table, whereas D and trimming came from the DNA. The repertoire consists of 200,000 or so clones, with 86% occurring once and the leading ten covering 0.6% to 1%. The data derive from a study of blood T cell repertoires in COVID-19. Study overall: Researchers got acute and convalescent COVID-19 samples from the United States, Italy and Spain. PBMCs, B-cell-depleted T cells, or T cells were the source of the cDNA or gDNA that made up the material.

The source is a woman in her 70s with acute or convalescent COVID-19. The sequenced sample was peripheral blood.

This chain's CDR3 is CASSLLALDTGELFF. CDR3 DNA: TGTGCCAGCAGCTTACTAGCGTTGGACACCGGGGAGCTGTTTTTT. The chain carries TRBV7-9 and TRBJ2-2, with a weak D call TRBD2 (6 bases). The V gene's germline CDR1 is SEHNR and CDR2 FQNEAQ (reference sequence). The CDR3 covers 15 residues. Deletions cut 2 bases from V and 3 bases from J, with 10 bases between.